This TCR beta chain emerged from a study of technical replicates of blood from a few donors. The data were produced by immunoSEQ multiplex PCR, yet TCRdb's version contains in-frame clones alone and is incomplete. Here the sample spans roughly 60,000 clones, approximately 87% being singletons. This clone appeared once. The V and J ends lost 5 bases and 5 bases respectively, with 21 bases between them. Germline V lookup: CDR1 LNHNV, CDR2 YYDKDF (reference sequence). The CDR3 has 16 amino acids. Sequencing was carried out using PBMCs. The clonotype was recovered from a human donor in good health. Some clones in this sample may be carry-over from other donors' samples. The V call is TRBV15, the J call TRBJ1-2; D remains unclear. CDR3 in DNA: TGTGCCACCAGCGCCCTAGAGAAGAATTACGTATATGGCTACACCTTC. Translated: CATSALEKNYVYGYTF.